This note documents a single T cell receptor beta chain sequence. This receptor's antigen is unknown. No quality values exist for individual bases; no much larger clone is one base distant. Synthesis of TCR cDNA relied on 5'RACE template switching, a step that introduced a universal primer site along with unique molecular identifiers. Priming for cDNA synthesis came from both the TCR alpha and TCR beta constant segments. Two PCR steps were used to amplify libraries, with sample barcodes and sequencing adapters being added in the second step. Libraries were sequenced on Illumina HiSeq 2500 (2x100 bp) or NovaSeq (2x150 bp). Turning to the authors' computational methods: MIGEC handled demultiplexing of reads and collapsing into UMI consensus sequences, while MiXCR performed V(D)J alignment. Vaccine-responding clonotypes were defined with edgeR using replicate PBMC samples, requiring FDR below 0.01 and a log2 fold change above 5 up to day 15. CD4 or CD8 identity was assigned to each bulk clonotype according to whether the clonotype was present at higher abundance in the sequenced CD4 repertoire or the sequenced CD8 repertoire. TCRdb trimmed the raw reads at Q25, called clones with MiXCR and kept productive beta chains. Every CDR3 protein is listed once, alongside the most common genes and DNA of its rows. The V and J calls were not made by the authors but by TCRdb's processing. This sample holds 450,000 to 550,000 distinct CDR3 sequences; 20% to 25% were observed only once. Together, the top ten hold approximately 15% of the sample.

This specimen belongs to a study of T cells after yellow fever vaccination (dated by TCRdb to between 2018 and 2021). Describing the broader study: The SMART-Seq v4 Ultra Low Input RNA kit was used to prepare libraries from fractions with low cell numbers. To follow T-cell clones before and after primary and booster YFV17D yellow fever vaccination, bulk TCR alpha and beta repertoires were sequenced over time. Two healthy male donors, one aged 18 to 30 and one aged 30 to 40 years, were included in the cohort. Blood samples were taken at several timepoints before and after primary and secondary immunization, and bulk PBMC replicates and cell subsets were isolated. Beyond this particular receptor, the publication reports: Because abundant contaminating clonotypes from the bulk population could be contained in FACS-sorted repertoires, computational filtering was required. After the booster, most clones that had expanded after primary vaccination were detected again (roughly 95% of CD4 and around nine tenths of CD8), suggesting broad maintenance of memory. Only a couple of donors were included in the study, so the extent to which the findings can be generalized is limited. The secondary T-cell response was found to be weaker but faster than the primary response, with a peak reached on day 5 rather than on day 15. A small fraction of clonotypes appeared in both the CD4 and CD8 compartments, likely as a result of convergent recombination.

Germline trimming: 5 bases from V, 12 bases from J; junction bases outside gene matches: 7. The CDR3 covers 13 residues, taking in both the cysteine and the phenylalanine. Only the CDR3 portion is preserved as DNA: 39 bases, with reading frame beginning at the first base. The germline V gene (reference sequence) yields LNHNV for CDR1 and YYDKDF for CDR2. The treatment or condition label on this specimen signifies: live attenuated yellow fever vaccine strain. Two biological replicates of bulk PBMCs were collected at each blood-draw timepoint. A standard Ficoll-Paque protocol was used to isolate PBMCs from peripheral blood. RNA was extracted with TriZol from bulk PBMCs, CD4 and CD8 fractions, and dextramer-positive and dextramer-negative fractions.

The specimen comprised PBMCs, sampled roughly 20 days after the first yellow fever vaccination. Recombination linked TRBV15 to TRBJ1-6; TRBD1 lines up with 7 middle nucleotides. This TCR was sampled from a man younger than 30 who received the YFV17D yellow fever vaccine. The sequenced DNA: TGTGCCACCAGCGGTACAGGGGTAGTACCCCTCCACTTT. Its protein is CATSGTGVVPLHF.